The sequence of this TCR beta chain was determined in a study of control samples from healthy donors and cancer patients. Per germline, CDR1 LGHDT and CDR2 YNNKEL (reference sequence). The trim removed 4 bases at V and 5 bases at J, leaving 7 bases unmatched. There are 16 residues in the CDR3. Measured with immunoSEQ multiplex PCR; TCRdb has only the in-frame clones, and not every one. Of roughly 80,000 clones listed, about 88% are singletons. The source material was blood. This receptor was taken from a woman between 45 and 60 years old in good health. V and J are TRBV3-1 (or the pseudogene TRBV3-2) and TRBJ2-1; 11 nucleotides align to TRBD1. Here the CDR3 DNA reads TGTGCCAGCAGCCCGCAACCGGGACAGGGGGACAATGAGCAGTTCTTC. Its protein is CASSPQPGQGDNEQFF.